The T cell receptor (beta chain) described here comes from a study of technical replicates of blood from several donors. The data were produced by immunoSEQ multiplex PCR, yet TCRdb's version contains in-frame clones alone and is incomplete. The data contain more than 80,000 clones, roughly 96% of them seen just once; the ten biggest clones take up just over 0.3%. Germline V lookup: CDR1 SGHTA, CDR2 FQGNSA. After removal of 1 base from V and 9 bases from J, the junction contained 5 bases not matched to a gene. CDR3 size: 16 residues. This clone is a singleton in its sample. Sequencing used T cells isolated from PBMCs. This TCR came from a human donor in good health. The gene calls are TRBV7-2 and TRBJ2-3; 15 bases fit TRBD2. Written as DNA, the CDR3 is TGTGCCAGCAGCTTAGTGGGACTAGCGGGAGGCGAGACGCAGTATTTT. Translation: CASSLVGLAGGETQYF. The full variable domain, completed using reference TRBV7-2 and TRBJ2-3, is GAGVSQSPSNKVTEKGKDVELRCDPISGHTALYWYRQSLGQGLEFLIYFQGNSAPDKSGLPSDRFSAERTGGSVSTLTIQRTQQEDSAVYLCASSLVGLAGGETQYFGPGTRLTVL.